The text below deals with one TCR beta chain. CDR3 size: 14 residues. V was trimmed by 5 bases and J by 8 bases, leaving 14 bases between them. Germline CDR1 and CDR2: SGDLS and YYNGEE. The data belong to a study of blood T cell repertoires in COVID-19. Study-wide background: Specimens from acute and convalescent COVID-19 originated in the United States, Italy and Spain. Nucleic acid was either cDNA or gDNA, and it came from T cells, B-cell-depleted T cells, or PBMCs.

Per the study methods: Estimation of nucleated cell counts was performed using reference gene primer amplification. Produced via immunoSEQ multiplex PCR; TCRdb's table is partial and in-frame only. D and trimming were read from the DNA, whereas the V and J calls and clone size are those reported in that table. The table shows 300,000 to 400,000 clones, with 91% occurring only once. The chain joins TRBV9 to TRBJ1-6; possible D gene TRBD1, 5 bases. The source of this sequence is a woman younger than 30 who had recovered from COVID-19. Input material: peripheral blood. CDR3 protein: CASRGAGGDSPLHF. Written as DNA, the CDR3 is TGTGCCAGCAGGGGTGCGGGGGGAGATTCACCCCTCCACTTT.